The 2 T cell receptor beta chains below were found in one sample sequenced in a study of post-analysis software for immune sequencing data. General observations from the study: Patients used about 5 TRBV segments, including TRBV5-6, TRBV5-1 and TRBV20-1, more often than controls.

These receptors' targets are unknown. Unique molecular identifiers were present in the TCR beta cDNA libraries. TCRdb processed the PCR reads anew with MiXCR; each CDR3 protein has one entry. The sample yields fewer than 850,000 distinct CDR3 sequences, 25% to 30% seen once. Sequencing input: blood. The receptor set was obtained from a girl aged 10 to 17 with multiple sclerosis.

This clonotype was seen only a few times. V is TRBV3-1 and J is TRBJ2-7; unclear D gene. The CDR3 spans 12 residues. Trimming cost V 4 bases and J 5 bases, with 9 bases left between them. The germline gives CDR1 LGHDT, CDR2 YNNKEL (reference sequence). The CDR3 coding sequence is TGTGCCAGCAGCCCCCGGCCGCACGAGCAGTACTTC. Amino acid sequence: CASSPRPHEQYF.

This chain links TRBV5-1 with TRBJ2-3, with D perhaps matching TRBD2 (5 bases). Germline V gives CDR1 SGHRS, CDR2 YFSETQ. The length of the CDR3 is 13 residues. V was pared by 0 bases and J by 5 bases, with 7 bases between. The DNA for the CDR3 is TGCGCCAGCAGCTTGGCCGAGGGAGATACGCAGTATTTT. Its protein is CASSLAEGDTQYF.